The rows below give T cell receptor beta chains drawn from one sample of a study of OX40 agonist ivuxolimab in advanced cancers. TCRdb keeps only in-frame clones here, not all; method: immunoSEQ multiplex PCR. The profile covers 70,000 to 95,000 clones, with 92% appearing a single time and roughly 0.5% taken by the ten largest. This material consisted of CD4+ or CD8+ T cells sorted from blood, taken in a trial of the OX40 agonist ivuxolimab. These receptors all come from an adult with an advanced solid tumor such as melanoma, head and neck, liver or kidney cancer. CDR3s include the opening cysteine and the closing phenylalanine or tryptophan. Each record gives: V gene, D gene, clone size, J gene, CDR3 protein, CDR3 DNA. The D gene is left open where the match is weak. Expanded clones are given a class, and other clones once, few, many or no size at all.

>TRBV19|-|-|TRBJ2-1
CASSSTGAWEQFF
TGTGCCAGTAGTTCGACGGGGGCTTGGGAGCAGTTCTTC
>TRBV6-5|-|few|TRBJ2-1
CASSYSGGVHNEQFF
TGTGCCAGCAGTTACTCGGGGGGAGTTCACAATGAGCAGTTCTTC
>TRBV7-3|-|-|TRBJ2-1
CASSLGAGSYNEQFF
TGTGCCAGCAGCTTAGGGGCGGGTTCCTACAATGAGCAGTTCTTC
>TRBV4-2|-|-|TRBJ2-1
CASSQDLLPSPEQFF
TGTGCCAGCAGCCAAGATTTACTCCCTTCACCAGAGCAGTTCTTC
>TRBV7-6|-|-|TRBJ2-7
CASSLRGAYEQYF
TGTGCCAGCAGCTTAAGGGGGGCCTACGAGCAGTACTTC
>TRBV10-3|TRBD2|-|TRBJ2-7
CASKESGRESGEQYF
TGTGCCAGCAAAGAAAGCGGGAGGGAATCCGGCGAGCAGTACTTC
>TRBV18|-|-|TRBJ1-5
CASSPGGNQPQHF
TGTGCCAGCTCACCAGGTGGAAATCAGCCCCAGCATTTT
>TRBV30|-|-|TRBJ2-7
CAWDFQGYEQYF
TGTGCCTGGGATTTTCAGGGTTACGAGCAGTACTTC
>TRBV28|TRBD2|-|TRBJ2-4
CASREAGARNIQYF
TGTGCCAGCAGGGAAGCGGGAGCCCGAAACATTCAGTACTTC
>TRBV2|-|-|TRBJ2-7
CASRATPGRKQYF
TGTGCCAGCAGAGCCACCCCGGGGCGGAAGCAGTACTTC
>TRBV6-1|-|-|TRBJ2-1
CASSEKAPRAGAGYNEQFF
TGTGCCAGCAGTGAAAAGGCCCCCCGGGCAGGTGCCGGCTACAATGAGCAGTTCTTC
>TRBV5-1|-|-|TRBJ2-7
CASSSPPYEQYF
TGCGCCAGCAGCTCCCCCCCCTACGAGCAGTACTTC
>TRBV30|-|-|TRBJ2-1
CAWSRGQTYNEQFF
TGTGCCTGGAGTAGGGGACAAACCTACAATGAGCAGTTCTTC